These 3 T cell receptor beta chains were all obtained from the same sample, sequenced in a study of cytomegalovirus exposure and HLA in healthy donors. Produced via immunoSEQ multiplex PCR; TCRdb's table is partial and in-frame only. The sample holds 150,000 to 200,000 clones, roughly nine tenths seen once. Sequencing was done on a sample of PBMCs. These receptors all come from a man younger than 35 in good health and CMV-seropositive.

CDR3 nucleotides: TGTGCCAGTAGTACTTACCTCCGGGAGAACACTGAAGCTTTCTTT. Translating gives CASSTYLRENTEAFF. J is TRBJ1-1 and V is TRBV19, with D hard to call. Trimming left V 4 bases short and J 1 base short, with 13 bases between. Per germline, CDR1 LNHDA and CDR2 SQIVND (reference sequence). The CDR3 has 15 residues.

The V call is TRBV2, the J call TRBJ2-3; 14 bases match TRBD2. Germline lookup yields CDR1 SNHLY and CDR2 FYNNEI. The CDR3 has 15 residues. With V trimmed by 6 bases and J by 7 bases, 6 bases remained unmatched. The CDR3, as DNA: TGTGCCAGCAGACCGACTAGCGGGAGGGCTTATACGCAGTATTTT. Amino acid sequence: CASRPTSGRAYTQYF. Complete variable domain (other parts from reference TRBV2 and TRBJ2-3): EPEVTQTPSHQVTQMGQEVILRCVPISNHLYFYWYRQILGQKVEFLVSFYNNEISEKSEIFDDQFSVERPDGSNFTLKIRSTKLEDSAMYFCASRPTSGRAYTQYFGPGTRLTVL.

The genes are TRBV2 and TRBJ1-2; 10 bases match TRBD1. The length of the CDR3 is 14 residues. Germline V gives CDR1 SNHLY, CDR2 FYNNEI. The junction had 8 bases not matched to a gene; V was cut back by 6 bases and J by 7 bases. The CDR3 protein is CASRRQGALSGYTF. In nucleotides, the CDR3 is TGTGCCAGCAGGAGACAGGGGGCGTTAAGTGGCTACACCTTC.